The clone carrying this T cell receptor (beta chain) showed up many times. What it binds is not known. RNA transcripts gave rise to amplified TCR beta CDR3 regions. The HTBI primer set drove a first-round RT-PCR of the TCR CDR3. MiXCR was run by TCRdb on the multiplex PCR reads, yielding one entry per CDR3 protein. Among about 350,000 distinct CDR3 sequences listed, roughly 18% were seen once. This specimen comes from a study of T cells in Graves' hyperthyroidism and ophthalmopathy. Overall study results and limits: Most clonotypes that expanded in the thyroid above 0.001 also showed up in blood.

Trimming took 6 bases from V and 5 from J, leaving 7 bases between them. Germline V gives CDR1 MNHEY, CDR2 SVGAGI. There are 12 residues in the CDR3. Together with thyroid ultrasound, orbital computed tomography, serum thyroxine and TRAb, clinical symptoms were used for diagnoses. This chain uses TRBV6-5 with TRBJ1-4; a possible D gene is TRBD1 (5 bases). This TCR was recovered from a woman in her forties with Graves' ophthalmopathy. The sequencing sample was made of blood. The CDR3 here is CASRRQNEKLFF. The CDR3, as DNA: TGTGCCAGCAGGAGACAGAATGAAAAACTGTTTTTT.